This entry lists 15 T cell receptor beta chains sequenced from one sample in a study of blood T cells in healthy people across ages. Using a J-beta primer mix together with a sample-barcoded 5' primer, a second PCR was run for about 7 to 12 cycles. TCRdb independently ran MiXCR on the 5' RACE reads; one entry per CDR3 protein. The sample has under 850,000 distinct CDR3 sequences; about 34% are singletons. Specimen: blood. These receptor sequences come from a man aged 18 to 30 in good health.

This chain joins TRBV12-3 or TRBV12-4 and TRBJ2-1, with D maybe TRBD1 (6 bases). The CDR3 spans 13 residues. Between the trimmed V and J ends, which lost 5 bases and 8 bases, there was a span of 13 bases. DNA of the CDR3: TGTGCCAGCAGTGCTGGACAGTGGGATGAGCAGTTCTTC. Translating gives CASSAGQWDEQFF.

The genes are TRBV2 and TRBJ2-3; D is unresolved. CDR1 and CDR2 (germline): SNHLY, FYNNEI. Trimming took 2 bases from V and 2 from J, leaving 11 bases between them. The CDR3 extends over 15 amino acids. DNA of the CDR3: TGTGCCAGCAGTGAAATCCACAGAGTCACAGATACGCAGTATTTT. It yields the protein CASSEIHRVTDTQYF.

The chain joins TRBV2 to TRBJ1-1; possibly TRBD1 for D (5 bases). Germline V lookup: CDR1 SNHLY, CDR2 FYNNEI. The V gene lost 0 bases and the J gene lost 1 base, with 9 bases spanning the gap. The CDR3 covers 15 residues. The CDR3, as DNA: TGTGCCAGCAGTGAAGCGCAGGGCACGAACACTGAAGCTTTCTTT. This encodes CASSEAQGTNTEAFF.

The chain carries TRBV5-1 and TRBJ2-1; 9 nucleotides line up with TRBD1. The V gene end was trimmed by 4 bases and the J gene end by 5 bases; junction bases not matched to a gene: 4. The CDR3 is made up of 14 amino acids. The germline V gene has CDR1 SGHRS and CDR2 YFSETQ. The CDR3 sequence is CASSVWTGDNEQFF. Written as DNA, the CDR3 is TGCGCCAGCAGCGTATGGACAGGGGACAATGAGCAGTTCTTC.

The chain has TRBV12-3 or TRBV12-4 and TRBJ2-3, with D possibly matching TRBD2 (6 bases). The V end lost 11 bases, the J end lost 13 bases, and 25 bases lay between the germline ends. The CDR3 runs 13 residues. The CDR3 nucleotides are TGTGCCCGAGCGGGCGAGAGAGCAGATGCGGAGTATTTT. Encoded protein: CARAGERADAEYF.

With respect to this clonotype: A much larger clone differs by one base, so this may be a read error. The V call is TRBV27, the J call TRBJ2-1; D tentatively reads TRBD1 or TRBD2 (5 bases each). CDR1 is MNHEY, CDR2 SMNVEV, per germline (reference sequence). The length of the CDR3 is 14 residues. The CDR3 nucleotides are TGTGCCAGCAGTTCCCCGGGACCTCACAATGAGCGGTTCTTC. Translated: CASSSPGPHNERFF.

This clonotype has ten or more counts. In DNA form, the CDR3 reads TGCGCCAGCAGCCAAGATAGGGCGGGACAGAGCTATGGCTACACCTTC. Translated: CASSQDRAGQSYGYTF. The genes are TRBV4-3 and TRBJ1-2; 7 bases are shared with TRBD1. After removal of 0 bases from V and 4 bases from J, the junction contained 8 bases not matched to a gene. The CDR3 length is 16 residues. Germline CDR1 reads LGHNA; CDR2 reads YSLEER.

Turning to this clonotype: Given a much more abundant clone one base away, this may be a read error. The chain joins TRBV5-1 to TRBJ2-5; no clear D gene. Trimming cost V 3 bases and J 5 bases, with 11 bases left between them. The CDR3 extends over 13 amino acids. The germline V gene encodes CDR1 SGHRS and CDR2 YFSETQ. DNA for the CDR3: TGCGCCAGCAGCTGGAAGGTAACGGAGACCCAGTACTTC. It specifies CASSWKVTETQYF.

This sequence joins TRBV12-3 or TRBV12-4 and TRBJ2-5; 14 nucleotides match TRBD2. The J call is in doubt because the DNA end fits TRBJ2-7 better. The CDR3 has 15 amino acids. The CDR3 DNA sequence: TGTGCCAGCACCCCACCCGGGACTAGCGGGAGCGAGCAGTACTTC. Its protein product is CASTPPGTSGSEQYF.

The genes are TRBV5-1 and TRBJ2-2, with TRBD1 matching 9 bases. Germline CDR1 reads SGHRS; CDR2 reads YFSETQ. This CDR3 comprises 15 residues. Losses at the gene ends were 4 bases for V and 1 base for J; bases not matched to a gene: 2. CDR3 region: CASSGQGRNTGELFF. DNA for the CDR3: TGCGCCAGCAGCGGACAGGGGAGGAACACCGGGGAGCTGTTTTTT.

The rearrangement joins TRBV20-1 to TRBJ1-2; 8 bases are a match to TRBD1. CDR1 and CDR2 from the germline V gene are DFQATT and SNEGSKA (reference sequence). The CDR3 sequence is 12 residues long. With 6 bases clipped from V and 1 base from J, the junction kept 1 base outside the gene matches. The CDR3 bases are TGCAGTGCCACAGGGGGTAACTATGGCTACACCTTC. It yields the protein CSATGGNYGYTF.

This chain links TRBV18 with TRBJ2-3, with D unclear. Deletions cut 6 bases from V and 6 bases from J, with 10 bases between. CDR3 length: 12 residues. The germline V gene has CDR1 KGHSH and CDR2 LQKENI. The CDR3 nucleotides are TGTGCCAGCTCCACGGTGGAGGATACGCAGTATTTT. This translates into CASSTVEDTQYF.

The chain uses TRBV11-2 and TRBJ2-1, with unresolved D. The germline V and J ends were trimmed by 1 base and 6 bases, with 13 bases remaining between them. The germline gives CDR1 SGHAT, CDR2 FQNNGV. The CDR3 is made up of 15 amino acids. The CDR3 protein is CASSLGVLRANEQFF. The DNA for the CDR3 is TGTGCCAGCAGCTTAGGGGTGCTTCGGGCCAATGAGCAGTTCTTC.

The chain has TRBV4-2 and TRBJ1-1; D is uncertain. Trimming removed 3 bases at V and 0 bases at J, with 11 bases between. The germline CDR1 and CDR2 sequences are LGHNA and YNFKEQ. The CDR3 length is 15 residues. In DNA form, the CDR3 reads TGTGCCAGCAGCCACACCCGGTCAGTGAACACTGAAGCTTTCTTT. This gives the protein CASSHTRSVNTEAFF.

This clonotype was recorded once. The genes are TRBV12-3 or TRBV12-4 and TRBJ2-3; D is uncertain. This CDR3 is built from 14 residues. Trimming left V 1 base short and J 4 bases short, with 9 bases between. CDR3 nucleotide sequence: TGTGCCAGCAGTTTAGGTAGCAGACCAGATACGCAGTATTTT. It specifies CASSLGSRPDTQYF.